Following are 22 T cell receptor beta chains from one sample sequenced in a study of CD8 T cells in ankylosing spondylitis. Study observations and caveats: A TCR beta motif of several highly homologous variants seemed to mark ankylosing spondylitis blood.

Using its own MiXCR run on the 5' RACE reads, TCRdb lists one record per CDR3 protein. The sample holds about 500,000 distinct CDR3 sequences, less than 6% seen once. No antigens are known for them. The sample consisted of blood, either unsorted or a sorted T cell fraction (not recorded which). All receptors come from a male donor with ankylosing spondylitis.

This clonotype was found many times. V usage is TRBV7-2 and J usage is TRBJ2-7; D remains ambiguous. The CDR3 sequence is 12 residues long. Per the germline V gene, CDR1 is SGHTA and CDR2 is FQGNSA. The V end lost 1 base, the J end lost 10 bases, and 11 bases lay between the germline ends. This chain's CDR3 is CASSLVGQRQYF. CDR3 nucleotide sequence: TGTGCCAGCAGCTTAGTGGGCCAGCGACAGTACTTC.

With regard to this clonotype: A much larger clone sits a single nucleotide away, making a read error possible. The V call is TRBV20-1, the J call TRBJ1-5, with 11 bases identical to TRBD1. CDR3 size: 17 residues. V shed 6 bases, J shed 1 base, and the junction held 11 bases outside the gene matches. Germline V lookup: CDR1 DFQATT, CDR2 SNEGSKA (reference sequence). The CDR3: CSAHLDRGQASNQPQHF. The DNA for the CDR3 is TGCAGTGCCCACCTGGACAGGGGGCAGGCGAGCAATCAGCCCCAGCATTTT.

In its sample, this clonotype was seen many times. The rearrangement links TRBV29-1 to TRBJ1-1; the D is unclear. The V gene lost 4 bases and the J gene lost 5 bases, with 11 bases spanning the gap. CDR3 size: 12 residues. Germline values: CDR1 SQVTM, CDR2 ANQGSEA. The DNA for the CDR3 is TGCAGCGTTGTCAAGGGAGAGACTGAAGCTTTCTTT. Its translation is CSVVKGETEAFF.

In this sample, this clonotype turned up many times. The chain carries TRBV18 and TRBJ2-7; D remains ambiguous. Trimming left V 8 bases short and J 0 bases short, with 11 bases between. This CDR3 region has 13 residues. Germline V gives CDR1 KGHSH, CDR2 LQKENI. CDR3 sequence reads: CASSPPGSYEQYF. The CDR3 DNA sequence: TGTGCCAGCAGTCCCCCTGGCTCCTACGAGCAGTACTTC.

This clonotype was counted many times. The gene calls are TRBV7-2 and TRBJ2-3; possibly TRBD1 or TRBD2 for D (5 bases each). The germline V gene has CDR1 SGHTA and CDR2 FQGNSA. The CDR3 runs to 14 residues. V shed 0 bases and J shed 10 bases, with 14 bases lying between them. The CDR3 region is CASSLARVGGPQYF. The CDR3 DNA is TGTGCCAGCAGCTTAGCCAGGGTAGGAGGTCCGCAGTATTTT.

This clonotype showed up many times. The V call is TRBV24-1, the J call TRBJ2-5, with D perhaps assigned TRBD1 or TRBD2 (6 bases each). Germline V gene sequence: CDR1 KGHDR, CDR2 SFDVKD. This CDR3 is built from 16 residues. V gave up 2 bases and J gave up 0 bases, with 12 bases separating them. CDR3 DNA: TGTGCCACCAGTGATTACCGGGGGCAGTACCAAGAGACCCAGTACTTC. This codes for CATSDYRGQYQETQYF.

There are many counts of this clonotype. This sequence joins TRBV7-2 and TRBJ2-7; D gene ambiguous. Germline V gene sequence: CDR1 SGHTA, CDR2 FQGNSA. Trimming took 1 base from V and 6 from J, leaving 16 bases between them. This CDR3 comprises 15 residues. This CDR3 reads CASSLVALGQSEQYF. CDR3 DNA: TGTGCCAGCAGCTTAGTGGCGTTAGGGCAGTCCGAGCAGTACTTC.

This clonotype was counted many times. The chain is built from TRBV5-1 and TRBJ2-7, with D possibly called TRBD1 or TRBD2 (5 bases each). Trimming stripped 3 bases from V and 2 bases from J, with 12 bases between. The CDR3 totals 14 residues. Germline V lookup: CDR1 SGHRS, CDR2 YFSETQ. The CDR3 nucleotides read TGCGCCAGCAGCTATTCAGGGAGAACCTACGAGCAGTACTTC. This translates into CASSYSGRTYEQYF. Combining the CDR3 with reference TRBV5-1 and TRBJ2-7 gives the whole variable domain KAGVTQTPRYLIKTRGQQVTLSCSPISGHRSVSWYQQTPGQGLQFLFEYFSETQRNKGNFPGRFSGRQFSNSRSEMNVSTLELGDSALYLCASSYSGRTYEQYFGPGTRLTVT.

The chain has TRBV14 and TRBJ2-2, with D hard to call. The germline V gene has CDR1 SGHDN and CDR2 FVKESK. This CDR3 is 15 amino acids long. V gave up 3 bases and J gave up 4 bases, with 12 bases separating them. The chain's CDR3 is CASSHGPRGTGELFF. CDR3 coding DNA: TGTGCCAGCAGCCATGGGCCTCGAGGCACCGGGGAGCTGTTTTTT.

The J gene is TRBJ2-1, the V gene TRBV5-1; 9 nucleotides match TRBD2. There are 16 residues in the CDR3. The germline V gene encodes CDR1 SGHRS and CDR2 YFSETQ. V lost 0 bases to trimming and J lost 1 base; unmatched junction nucleotides: 2. The CDR3 region has the DNA TGCGCCAGCAGCTTGGGACTAGCGGCTTCCTACAATGAGCAGTTCTTC. This codes for CASSLGLAASYNEQFF.

This clonotype was recorded a few times. This chain connects TRBV18 to TRBJ2-1; TRBD1 matches at 10 bases. J lost 3 bases, V lost 3 bases, and 5 bases had no gene match. CDR3 length: 16 residues. Germline V lookup: CDR1 KGHSH, CDR2 LQKENI. This chain's CDR3 is CASSPGRDRGYNEQFF. The CDR3 DNA is TGTGCCAGCTCACCGGGCCGGGACAGGGGCTACAATGAGCAGTTCTTC.

This clonotype was seen only a few times. The rearrangement uses TRBV7-9 and TRBJ2-2; 10 positions agree with TRBD2. The CDR3 covers 15 residues. Germline CDR1 SEHNR, CDR2 FQNEAQ (reference sequence). The V gene end was trimmed by 6 bases and the J gene end by 0 bases; junction bases not matched to a gene: 1. CDR3 residues: CASRTSGANTGELFF. CDR3 sequence (DNA): TGTGCCAGCAGAACTAGCGGGGCGAACACCGGGGAGCTGTTTTTT.

This clonotype was observed a handful of times. The chain joins TRBV7-2 to TRBJ1-1; D gene ambiguous. The CDR3 has 13 residues. V was shortened by 8 bases and J by 4 bases, with 14 bases between the two germline ends. Germline assignment: CDR1 SGHTA and CDR2 FQGNSA. The CDR3 sequence is CASSPRASTEAFF. The CDR3 bases are TGTGCCAGCTCCCCGCGGGCGTCCACTGAAGCTTTCTTT.

This clonotype was counted at least ten times. This chain uses TRBV5-1 with TRBJ2-2; TRBD2 matches at 10 bases. V was pared by 3 bases and J by 1 base, with 3 bases of the junction left unmatched. The CDR3 extends over 16 amino acids. The germline V gene has CDR1 SGHRS and CDR2 YFSETQ. The CDR3, as DNA: TGCGCCAGCAGCTCCGCTAGCGGGGGGAACACCGGGGAGCTGTTTTTT. As protein: CASSSASGGNTGELFF.

This clonotype was recorded many times. The V gene is TRBV4-2, the J gene TRBJ1-2, with D possibly matching TRBD1 (6 bases). The CDR3 covers 16 residues. Germline CDR1 and CDR2: LGHNA and YNFKEQ. Trimming shortened V by 0 bases and J by 5 bases, and 16 bases separated the two germline ends. CDR3 residues: CASSQDLNPGAYGYTF. The CDR3 DNA follows: TGTGCCAGCAGCCAAGACCTAAACCCGGGGGCTTATGGCTACACCTTC.

This clonotype was recorded at least ten times. The J gene is TRBJ1-1, the V gene TRBV20-1, with D possibly being TRBD1 (6 bases). Germline V gives CDR1 DFQATT, CDR2 SNEGSKA (reference sequence). V was shortened by 6 bases and J by 0 bases, with 20 bases between the two germline ends. The CDR3 covers 16 residues. Here the CDR3 reads CSALGLGQIMNTEAFF. The CDR3 DNA reads as TGCAGTGCCCTGGGACTCGGACAGATCATGAACACTGAAGCTTTCTTT.

V is TRBV20-1 and J is TRBJ2-1; unclear D gene. Per the germline V gene, CDR1 is DFQATT and CDR2 is SNEGSKA (reference sequence). The CDR3 spans 11 residues. V shed 6 bases and J shed 7 bases, with 10 bases lying between them. This CDR3 is CSAGLGNEQFF. CDR3 bases: TGCAGTGCCGGGTTAGGGAATGAGCAGTTCTTC.

This clonotype was counted many times. V and J are TRBV24-1 and TRBJ1-5, with 10 positions matching TRBD1. The CDR3 is 15 amino acids. V shed 4 bases, J shed 8 bases, and the junction held 7 bases outside the gene matches. From germline, CDR1 is KGHDR and CDR2 SFDVKD. The CDR3 here is CATSDRTGGDKPQHF. The CDR3 nucleotides read TGTGCCACCAGTGACAGGACAGGGGGTGATAAGCCCCAGCATTTT.

Ten or more counts support this clonotype. The chain employs TRBV28 and TRBJ1-2, with D possibly matching TRBD1 (5 bases). This CDR3 is 14 amino acids long. CDR1 and CDR2 (germline): MDHEN, SYDVKM. The V and J ends lost 1 base and 4 bases respectively, with 10 bases between them. CDR3 DNA sequence: TGTGCCAGCAGTTTATTTTACAGGCGCTATGGCTACACCTTC. Translation gives CASSLFYRRYGYTF.

This clonotype was found a few times. V usage is TRBV4-2 and J usage is TRBJ2-5, with D hard to call. CDR1 and CDR2 (germline): LGHNA, YNFKEQ. Trimming stripped 2 bases from V and 1 base from J, with 11 bases between. This CDR3 has 15 residues. CDR3 protein: CASSQFLAAQETQYF. CDR3 nucleotide sequence: TGTGCCAGCAGCCAATTCCTGGCGGCCCAAGAGACCCAGTACTTC.

Ten or more counts support this clonotype. The chain uses TRBV5-4 and TRBJ2-5, with TRBD2 identical over 7 bases. Germline V lookup: CDR1 SGHNT, CDR2 YYREEE (reference sequence). The CDR3 spans 16 residues. J gave up 1 base and V 4 bases, and 10 bases lay outside the gene matches. The chain's CDR3 is CASSPESGGPQETQYF. CDR3 in DNA: TGTGCCAGCAGCCCCGAATCGGGAGGCCCCCAAGAGACCCAGTACTTC. The whole variable domain, remainder taken from reference TRBV5-4 and TRBJ2-5, is ETGVTQSPTHLIKTRGQQVTLRCSSQSGHNTVSWYQQALGQGPQFIFQYYREEENGRGNFPPRFSGLQFPNYSSELNVNALELDDSALYLCASSPESGGPQETQYFGPGTRLLVL.

This clonotype was recorded many times. The chain links TRBV4-2 to TRBJ2-7; D possibly corresponds to TRBD2 (6 bases). Per germline, CDR1 LGHNA and CDR2 YNFKEQ. V was pared by 0 bases and J by 1 base, with 10 bases between. This CDR3 spans 15 amino acids. This CDR3 reads CASSQDRDSSYEQYF. For the CDR3, the DNA is TGTGCCAGCAGCCAAGATCGGGACTCATCCTACGAGCAGTACTTC.